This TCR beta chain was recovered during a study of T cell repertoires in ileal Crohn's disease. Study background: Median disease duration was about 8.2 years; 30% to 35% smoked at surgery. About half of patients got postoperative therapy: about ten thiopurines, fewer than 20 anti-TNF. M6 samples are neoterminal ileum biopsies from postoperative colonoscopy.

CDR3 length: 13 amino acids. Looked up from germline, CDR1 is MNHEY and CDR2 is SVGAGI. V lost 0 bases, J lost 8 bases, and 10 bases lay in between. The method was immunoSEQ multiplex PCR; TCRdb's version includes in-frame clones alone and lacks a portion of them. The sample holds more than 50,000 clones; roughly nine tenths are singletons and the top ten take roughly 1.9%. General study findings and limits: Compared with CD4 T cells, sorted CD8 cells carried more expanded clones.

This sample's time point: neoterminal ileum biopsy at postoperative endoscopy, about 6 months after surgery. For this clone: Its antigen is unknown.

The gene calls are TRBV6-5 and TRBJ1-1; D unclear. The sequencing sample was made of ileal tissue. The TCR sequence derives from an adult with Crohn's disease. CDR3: CASSYSISVEAFF. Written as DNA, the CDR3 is TGTGCCAGCAGTTACTCGATCTCAGTAGAAGCTTTCTTT.